These T cell receptor beta chains were read from a single sample in a study of control samples from healthy donors and cancer patients. The protocol was immunoSEQ multiplex PCR, while the TCRdb copy is restricted to in-frame clones and leaves out a portion. The sample includes 130,000 to 150,000 clones, less than 90% of them seen just once. Sequencing input: blood. The receptors were gathered from a woman aged 30 to 39 in good health. The CDR3 runs from the conserved cysteine through the conserved F or W. D genes are given only for firm matches. Clone size is shown for a subset of rows, as once, few, many or a class of expanded clone.

TGTGCCAGCAGCTTAGTAGTTAGTGCCTACGGAGACTATGGCTACACCTTC | CASSLVVSAYGDYGYTF | - | TRBJ1-2 | - | TRBV7-2
TGTGCCAGCAGCCCCGGAACGATGGATGAGCAGTTCTTC | CASSPGTMDEQFF | - | TRBJ2-1 | - | TRBV5-6
TGTGCCAGCAGCTTACAGGGTATCAATCAGCCCCAGCATTTT | CASSLQGINQPQHF | - | TRBJ1-5 | - | TRBV13
TGCAGCGTTGTCGGGACAGGGAAAGTCGGTGGCTACACCTTC | CSVVGTGKVGGYTF | - | TRBJ1-2 | TRBD1 | TRBV29-1
TGTGCCAGCAGCCCTTTGACGGACGGGGAAAATTCACCCCTCCACTTT | CASSPLTDGENSPLHF | - | TRBJ1-6 | - | TRBV4-2
TGTGCCAGCTCACCGACTCTTTTCTCTAGCGGGAAGCACGGCTACGAGCAGTACTTC | CASSPTLFSSGKHGYEQYF | few | TRBJ2-7 | TRBD2 | TRBV18
TGTGCCATCGGCACAGGGGGGGTCTATAATTCACCCCTCCACTTT | CAIGTGGVYNSPLHF | - | TRBJ1-6 | TRBD1 | TRBV10-3
TGTGCCAGCAGCTTGTGGGCAGCTTACACCGGGGAGCTGTTTTTT | CASSLWAAYTGELFF | - | TRBJ2-2 | - | TRBV5-8
TGTGCCAGCAGCTTGGGACCCTCACTCGAGCAGTACTTC | CASSLGPSLEQYF | - | TRBJ2-7 | - | TRBV5-6
TGCAGCACAAACACAGATACGCAGTATTTT | CSTNTDTQYF | once | TRBJ2-3 | - | TRBV29-1
TGTGCCAGCAGATACGCCCTCGGACAGTCTGGAAACACCATATATTTT | CASRYALGQSGNTIYF | - | TRBJ1-3 | - | TRBV6-5
TGTGCCAGCAGTTTATTAAGGACGGGCTACACCTTC | CASSLLRTGYTF | - | TRBJ1-2 | - | TRBV28
TGTGCCAGCAGTCCGCCAGGGGGGGGGAATCAGCCCCAGCATTTT | CASSPPGGGNQPQHF | - | TRBJ1-5 | TRBD1 | TRBV28
TGTGCCAGCAGTGAAGCGCGTGGGTCGGGACAGTATGGCTACACCTTC | CASSEARGSGQYGYTF | - | TRBJ1-2 | TRBD1 | TRBV6-1
TGCGCCAGCAGTTATACAGGGGTAACTGAAGCTTTCTTT | CASSYTGVTEAFF | - | TRBJ1-1 | TRBD1 | TRBV5-1
TGTGCCAGCAGCGTAAAAGAGGTCAACACCGGGGAGCTGTTTTTT | CASSVKEVNTGELFF | - | TRBJ2-2 | - | TRBV9
TGCGCCAGCAGCCGCGAGGAGGGGAGCTCCTACGAGCAGTACTTC | CASSREEGSSYEQYF | once | TRBJ2-7 | - | TRBV4-1
TGTGCCAGTAGTATAACAACTAATGAAAAACTGTTTTTT | CASSITTNEKLFF | - | TRBJ1-4 | - | TRBV19
TGTGCCAGCAGTTTTGACGGAGGGAACACTGAAGCTTTCTTT | CASSFDGGNTEAFF | - | TRBJ1-1 | - | TRBV27
TGTGCCAGCAGCTTACTCGGCCGCTCGCACGGTACGCAGTATTTT | CASSLLGRSHGTQYF | - | TRBJ2-3 | - | TRBV7-3
TGTGCCAGCAGCTTAACGAATGAAAAACTGTTTTTT | CASSLTNEKLFF | - | TRBJ1-4 | - | TRBV11-1
TGTGCCAGCAGTTTATGGCCGGACGGGCAGTACTTC | CASSLWPDGQYF | - | TRBJ2-7 | - | TRBV28
TGTGCCAGCTCACCAGTAGGGGGGGCGGCTGGACAAGAGACCCAGTACTTC | CASSPVGGAAGQETQYF | - | TRBJ2-5 | - | TRBV18
TGTGCCAGTAGTAGCAGGGAGGCAGCCTATGGCTACACCTTC | CASSSREAAYGYTF | - | TRBJ1-2 | - | TRBV19
TGTGCCAGCAGCTCCAGGACCACCTCTGGAAACACCATATATTTT | CASSSRTTSGNTIYF | - | TRBJ1-3 | - | TRBV13
TGTGCCAGCAGCACTGGACAGATACGTGGTAACACTGAAGCTTTCTTT | CASSTGQIRGNTEAFF | - | TRBJ1-1 | - | TRBV13
TGTGCCAGCAGCCCCGGGGCTAGCGGGATTTCCTACGAGCAGTACTTC | CASSPGASGISYEQYF | - | TRBJ2-7 | TRBD2 | TRBV9
TGTGCCAGCAGCTTGGGATGGGAGGAGACCCAGTACTTC | CASSLGWEETQYF | once | TRBJ2-5 | - | TRBV5-6
TGTGCCAGCAGCTTACTGAGGGAGCCGACCGGGGAGCTGTTTTTT | CASSLLREPTGELFF | once | TRBJ2-2 | - | TRBV11-2
TGCGCCAGCAGCGACCGTGTGGACGGGGAGCTGTTTTTT | CASSDRVDGELFF | - | TRBJ2-2 | - | TRBV5-1
TGTGCCAGCAGTCTGAGCCTAGGACTAGCGGGAGGAGGCGAGCAGTACTTC | CASSLSLGLAGGGEQYF | - | TRBJ2-7 | TRBD2 | TRBV28
TGTGCTAGTGGTTTGGAAAGAGCTCCCAGACAGGGTACCTACGAGCAGTACTTC | CASGLERAPRQGTYEQYF | - | TRBJ2-7 | TRBD1 | TRBV12-5
TGTGCCAGCAGTGAACTCCTAGCGGCGAACACCGGGGAGCTGTTTTTT | CASSELLAANTGELFF | - | TRBJ2-2 | TRBD2 | TRBV6-1